In this sample, the clone carrying this TCR beta chain turned up many times. Its target is unknown. Tagging with unique molecular identifiers was a feature of the TCR beta cDNA libraries. T cells numbering about 0.95 to 10 million yielded 450,000 to 600,000 cDNA molecules. TCRdb fed the PCR reads into MiXCR, producing one record per CDR3 protein. The sample consists of about 180,000 distinct CDR3 sequences, approximately 30% of them appearing once. The data derive from a study of post-analysis software for immune sequencing data. Study information: In terms of disease course, relapsing-remitting, secondary progressive and progressive-relapsing multiple sclerosis were included. Broader study findings: People with multiple sclerosis had a significantly lower normalized Chao1 diversity than controls did. Patients had higher frequencies than controls of roughly 5 TRBV segments, including TRBV5-6, TRBV5-1 and TRBV20-1.

Germline assignment: CDR1 SQVTM and CDR2 ANQGSEA. The CDR3 runs to 18 residues. V lost 6 bases to trimming and J lost 7 bases; unmatched junction nucleotides: 26. This TCR derives from a girl aged 10-17 years with multiple sclerosis. The source material was blood. J is TRBJ2-7 and V is TRBV29-1; 8 nucleotides match TRBD2. The CDR3, as DNA: TGCAGCGTAACCACCGTCCGGGAGGGCAGTCTCCACCAGGAGGAGCAGTACTTC. Translating gives CSVTTVREGSLHQEEQYF.